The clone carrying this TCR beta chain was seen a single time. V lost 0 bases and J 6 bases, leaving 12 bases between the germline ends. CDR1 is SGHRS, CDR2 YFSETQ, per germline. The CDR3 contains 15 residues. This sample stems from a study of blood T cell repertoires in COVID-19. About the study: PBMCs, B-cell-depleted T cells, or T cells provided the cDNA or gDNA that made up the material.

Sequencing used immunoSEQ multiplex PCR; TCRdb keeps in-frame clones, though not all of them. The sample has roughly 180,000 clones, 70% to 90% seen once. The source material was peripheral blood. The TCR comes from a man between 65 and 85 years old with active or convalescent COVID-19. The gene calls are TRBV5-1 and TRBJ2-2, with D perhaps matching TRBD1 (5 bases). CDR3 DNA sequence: TGCGCCAGCAGCTTGGCAAGTGACAGAGCCGGGGAGCTGTTTTTT. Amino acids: CASSLASDRAGELFF.